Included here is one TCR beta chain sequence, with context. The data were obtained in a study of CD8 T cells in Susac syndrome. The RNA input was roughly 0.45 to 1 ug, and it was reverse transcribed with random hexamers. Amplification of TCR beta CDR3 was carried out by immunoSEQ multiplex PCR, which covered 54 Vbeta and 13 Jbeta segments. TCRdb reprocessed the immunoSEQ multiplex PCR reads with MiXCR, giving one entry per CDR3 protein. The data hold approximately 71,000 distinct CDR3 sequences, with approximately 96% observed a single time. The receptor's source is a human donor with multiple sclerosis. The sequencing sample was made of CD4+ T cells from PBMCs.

This CDR3 reads CASSFQAGAETQYF. The CDR3 DNA sequence: TGTGCCAGCAGCTTCCAAGCGGGGGCAGAGACCCAGTACTTC. The rearrangement links TRBV11-2 to TRBJ2-5, with 8 bases lining up with TRBD2. Germline CDR1 is SGHAT and CDR2 is FQNNGV. Trimming at V came to 3 bases and at J to 4 bases, leaving 4 bases not matched to a gene. This CDR3 is built from 14 residues.